The present entry profiles one TCR beta chain with its context. Its antigen remains unidentified. The CDR3 totals 15 residues. V lost 0 bases, J lost 1 base, and 0 bases stayed unmatched. TCRdb processed the multiplex PCR reads anew with MiXCR; each CDR3 protein has one entry. The profile shows over 100,000 distinct CDR3 sequences, about 22% of them singletons. These data are taken from a study of breast tumors, draining lymph nodes, adjacent tissues. General observations from the study: Most tumor T cells seemingly derive from lymph node, then expand in tumor. Tumor TCR diversity was below lymph nodes but above nontumor tissue. Luminal-like breast cancer showed significantly greater tumor-nontumor repertoire similarity than basal-like breast cancer did. The lymph node origin of tumor T cells was framed as consistent with a hypothesis, not demonstrated.

Samples came from axillary lymph nodes draining the breast cancer. Sequencing input: axillary lymph node tissue. V is TRBV12-3 or TRBV12-4 and J is TRBJ2-4; TRBD1 matches 7 bases. The sequence derives from a female donor with breast cancer. Some clones in this sample may be carry-over from other donors' samples. The CDR3 nucleotides read TGTGCCAGCAGTTTAGCGACAGGGGCCAAAAACATTCAGTACTTC. It encodes CASSLATGAKNIQYF.